These 31 T cell receptor beta chains share one sample of origin, sequenced in a study of blood T cells in healthy people across ages. The authors ran a second PCR of roughly 6 to 12 cycles using a sample-barcoded 5' primer and a J-beta primer mix. Via MiXCR, TCRdb re-called the 5' RACE reads, giving one row per CDR3 protein. The repertoire holds 760,000 or so distinct CDR3 sequences, with more than 20% as singletons. These records were also assigned to another study, of T cells of mothers and their children.

Input material: blood. These TCRs come from a boy between 10 and 17 years old in good health.

This chain joins TRBV7-2 and TRBJ2-2; maybe TRBD1 (6 bases). Germline CDR1 SGHTA, CDR2 FQGNSA. The CDR3 spans 19 residues. The V end lost 5 bases, the J end lost 2 bases, and 24 bases lay between the germline ends. The CDR3 DNA reads TGTGCCAGCAGCCATACCACGAGGGGGTCCCTAACTAACACCGGGGAGCTGTTTTTT. It yields the protein CASSHTTRGSLTNTGELFF. The full variable domain, its missing parts supplied by reference TRBV7-2 and TRBJ2-2, is GAGVSQSPSNKVTEKGKDVELRCDPISGHTALYWYRQSLGQGLEFLIYFQGNSAPDKSGLPSDRFSAERTGGSVSTLTIQRTQQEDSAVYLCASSHTTRGSLTNTGELFFGEGSRLTVL.

The chain carries TRBV5-1 and TRBJ2-7, with D unresolved. Germline V lookup: CDR1 SGHRS, CDR2 YFSETQ. V was trimmed by 3 bases and J by 6 bases, leaving 13 bases between them. The length of the CDR3 is 13 residues. DNA of the CDR3: TGCGCCAGCAGCTGGCCCTCCTTGGGCGAGCAGTACTTC. Translation gives CASSWPSLGEQYF. The full variable domain, in which reference TRBV5-1 and TRBJ2-7 provide the parts outside the CDR3, is KAGVTQTPRYLIKTRGQQVTLSCSPISGHRSVSWYQQTPGQGLQFLFEYFSETQRNKGNFPGRFSGRQFSNSRSEMNVSTLELGDSALYLCASSWPSLGEQYFGPGTRLTVT.

The gene calls are TRBV27 and TRBJ2-2; 10 bases align to TRBD2. Germline values: CDR1 MNHEY, CDR2 SMNVEV (reference sequence). The CDR3 sequence is 16 residues long. With 7 bases clipped from V and 7 bases from J, the junction kept 12 bases outside the gene matches. The CDR3 DNA is TGTGCCAGCATAAGCGGGAGGGCCATTGGTCTCGGGGAGCTGTTTTTT. Protein product: CASISGRAIGLGELFF.

V is TRBV9 and J is TRBJ1-4; D unclear. The germline CDR1 and CDR2 sequences are SGDLS and YYNGEE. V was pared by 4 bases and J by 7 bases, with 11 bases between. This CDR3 comprises 13 residues. In DNA, the CDR3 is TGTGCCAGCAGCCCCCTCCGGGGTGAAAAACTGTTTTTT. Translating it yields CASSPLRGEKLFF.

This clonotype was recorded a few times. This rearrangement joins TRBV10-1 to TRBJ1-6; 7 bases line up with TRBD1. Germline CDR1 and CDR2: WNHNN and SYGVQD (reference sequence). V dropped 5 bases and J dropped 7; count of bases not matched to a gene: 5. The CDR3 loop spans 14 amino acids. The CDR3 sequence: CASSSGQNNSPLHF. The DNA for the CDR3 is TGCGCCAGCAGTTCGGGACAGAACAATTCACCCCTCCACTTT.

Only a few counts were recorded for this clonotype. One junction end disagrees with the germline gene, perhaps due to a read error. The chain is built from TRBV7-7 and TRBJ2-6; 8 bases align to TRBD1. Germline V gene sequence: CDR1 SSHAT, CDR2 FNYEAQ (reference sequence). This CDR3 contains 17 residues. This CDR3 is CASSGQGDPSGANVLTF. CDR3 coding DNA: TGTGCTAGCAGCGGACAGGGAGATCCCTCTGGGGCCAACGTCCTGACTTTC.

This clonotype has ten or more counts. The chain employs TRBV3-1 and TRBJ2-5; perhaps TRBD1 as D (5 bases). Germline V gene data show CDR1 as LGHDT and CDR2 as YNNKEL (reference sequence). This CDR3 is 13 amino acids long. V was shortened by 5 bases and J by 1 base, with 8 bases between the two germline ends. The CDR3 region is CASSKGIQETQYF. CDR3 DNA sequence: TGTGCCAGCAGCAAGGGGATCCAAGAGACCCAGTACTTC.

Only a few counts were recorded for this clonotype. This chain joins TRBV5-1 and TRBJ2-1, with D possibly matching TRBD2 (5 bases). The V end lost 6 bases, the J end lost 4 bases, and 11 bases lay between the germline ends. Germline V CDR1 and CDR2: SGHRS, YFSETQ. The CDR3 has 13 residues. CDR3 nucleotide sequence: TGCGCCAGCACGGGGTCGGGGTACAATGAGCAGTTCTTC. The encoded protein is CASTGSGYNEQFF. The whole variable domain, filled in from reference TRBV5-1 and TRBJ2-1, reads KAGVTQTPRYLIKTRGQQVTLSCSPISGHRSVSWYQQTPGQGLQFLFEYFSETQRNKGNFPGRFSGRQFSNSRSEMNVSTLELGDSALYLCASTGSGYNEQFFGPGTRLTVL.

CDR3 protein: CSVIRGAGTEAFF. The CDR3 DNA is TGCAGCGTTATCAGGGGAGCCGGCACTGAAGCTTTCTTT. The rearrangement links TRBV29-1 to TRBJ1-1, with D perhaps TRBD1 (6 bases). There are 13 residues in the CDR3. V lost 5 bases to trimming and J lost 4 bases, with 14 bases between them. Germline values: CDR1 SQVTM, CDR2 ANQGSEA.

The chain links TRBV12-3 or TRBV12-4 to TRBJ2-4; D ambiguous. Trimming removed 5 bases from V and 2 bases from J, with 10 bases in between. This CDR3 contains 14 residues. The CDR3 region is CASSPGETKNIQYF. CDR3 nucleotide sequence: TGTGCCAGCAGTCCTGGTGAAACCAAAAACATTCAGTACTTC.

The V call is TRBV20-1, the J call TRBJ2-3; 7 bases match TRBD1. CDR3 length equals 16 residues. The trim removed 3 bases at V and 4 bases at J, leaving 13 bases unmatched. Germline CDR1 DFQATT, CDR2 SNEGSKA (reference sequence). The CDR3 DNA sequence: TGCAGTGCTAGTTTGAAACAGGGGATGGGGCCAGATACGCAGTATTTT. Encoded protein: CSASLKQGMGPDTQYF.

DNA of the CDR3: TGTGCCACCAGCAGAGACCCAGGGGGGTTAGGGGAGCAGTACTTC. It yields the protein CATSRDPGGLGEQYF. The V gene is TRBV15, the J gene TRBJ2-7; D possibly corresponds to TRBD1 (7 bases). V was clipped by 0 bases and J by 7 bases, with 16 bases between them. CDR1 is LNHNV and CDR2 is YYDKDF in the germline V gene (reference sequence). This CDR3 comprises 15 residues.

In DNA form, the CDR3 reads TGTGCCACCAGTGACAAGCCCTTTGGACCCCTCCACTTT. This sequence encodes CATSDKPFGPLHF. V and J are TRBV24-1 and TRBJ1-6; no clear D. CDR1 is KGHDR, CDR2 SFDVKD, per germline. The CDR3 is 13 residues long. V gave up 4 bases and J gave up 12 bases, with 12 bases separating them.

The DNA for the CDR3 is TGTGCCAGCAGCGGCGGGTCTAGCTCCTACAATGAGCAGTTCTTC. As protein: CASSGGSSSYNEQFF. This sequence joins TRBV9 and TRBJ2-1, with TRBD2 as a possible D gene (5 bases). This CDR3 has 15 amino acids. In germline, CDR1 is SGDLS, CDR2 YYNGEE. Trimming left V 3 bases short and J 0 bases short, with 10 bases between.

The CDR3 coding sequence is TGTGCCAGCAGTTGGGGGGGGAGAGGCGAGCAGTACTTC. As protein: CASSWGGRGEQYF. The chain recombines TRBV12-3 or TRBV12-4 with TRBJ2-7, with 7 bases matching TRBD2. V lost 4 bases, J lost 6 bases, and 6 bases stayed unmatched. This CDR3 is 13 amino acids long.

The chain employs TRBV7-9 and TRBJ2-5, with 9 bases aligning to TRBD1. The J call may be mistaken, given a closer DNA end match to TRBJ2-7. The CDR3 is made up of 16 amino acids. In germline, CDR1 is SEHNR, CDR2 FQNEAQ (reference sequence). The CDR3 DNA follows: TGTGCCAGCAGCTTAACCTACGGGACAGGGAACTACGAGCAGTACTTC. This sequence encodes CASSLTYGTGNYEQYF.

This clonotype was detected only a few times. This chain joins TRBV7-2 and TRBJ2-1; D is unclear. CDR3 size: 13 residues. V lost 4 bases and J lost 8, with 12 bases in between. Germline CDR1 and CDR2: SGHTA and FQGNSA. The CDR3 nucleotides read TGTGCCAGCAGCTCCGAACGCGGTTATGAGCAGTTCTTC. Translating gives CASSSERGYEQFF.

This sequence joins TRBV18 and TRBJ2-3, with D uncertain. Trimming left V 6 bases short and J 2 bases short, with 9 bases between. Per the germline V gene, CDR1 is KGHSH and CDR2 is LQKENI. The CDR3 extends over 13 amino acids. The CDR3 spells CASSSQPTDTQYF. The CDR3 coding sequence is TGTGCCAGCTCGTCCCAGCCCACAGATACGCAGTATTTT.

This chain connects TRBV29-1 to TRBJ2-5, with D hard to call. V was shortened by 2 bases and J by 2 bases, with 9 bases between the two germline ends. CDR3 length: 13 residues. Germline-derived CDR1 and CDR2 are SQVTM and ANQGSEA. CDR3 amino acids: CSVEIRNQETQYF. In DNA, the CDR3 is TGCAGCGTTGAAATTAGAAATCAAGAGACCCAGTACTTC.

This clonotype was detected a few times. V gene TRBV29-1 combines with J gene TRBJ2-1, with 7 nucleotides matching TRBD2. J was trimmed by 1 base and V by 4 bases; bases with no gene match: 10. Germline assignment: CDR1 SQVTM and CDR2 ANQGSEA. The CDR3 extends over 16 amino acids. The CDR3 DNA sequence: TGCAGCGTTGCGACTAGCAGCCCCCAATCCTACAATGAGCAGTTCTTC. Protein product: CSVATSSPQSYNEQFF.

The chain uses TRBV20-1 and TRBJ1-1; D not resolved. This CDR3 is 12 amino acids long. V shed 6 bases and J shed 0 bases, with 8 bases lying between them. Germline assignment: CDR1 DFQATT and CDR2 SNEGSKA (reference sequence). CDR3 DNA sequence: TGCAGTGCGATACGGATGAACACTGAAGCTTTCTTT. Encoded protein: CSAIRMNTEAFF.

This clonotype was found a few times. The CDR3 region is CASSAAGTLASPLHF. The DNA for the CDR3 is TGCGCCAGCAGCGCCGCCGGGACCTTAGCCTCACCCCTCCACTTT. V gene TRBV5-1 combines with J gene TRBJ1-6; a possible D gene is TRBD1 (5 bases). The germline V and J ends were trimmed by 4 bases and 10 bases, with 18 bases remaining between them. The germline CDR1 and CDR2 sequences are SGHRS and YFSETQ. The CDR3 is 15 residues long.

The table lists this clonotype with a few counts. The chain employs TRBV6-1 and TRBJ1-4; D not certain. V was clipped by 1 base and J by 7 bases, with 13 bases between them. Germline CDR1 reads MNHNS; CDR2 reads SASEGT. This CDR3 comprises 15 residues. As DNA, the CDR3 is TGTGCCAGCAGTGAAGGATGGGGTGGAGCTGAAAAACTGTTTTTT. Its translation: CASSEGWGGAEKLFF.

V usage is TRBV7-2 and J usage is TRBJ2-7, with 7 bases fitting TRBD1. V lost 5 bases and J lost 3; bases outside the gene matches: 7. This CDR3 contains 14 residues. The V gene's germline CDR1 is SGHTA and CDR2 FQGNSA. The CDR3 DNA follows: TGTGCCAGCAGCGTACGGGACAGTATCTACGAGCAGTACTTC. This translates into CASSVRDSIYEQYF.

This clonotype came up a few times. This chain links TRBV7-9 with TRBJ2-5; D ambiguous. V lost 5 bases and J 6 bases, leaving 7 bases between the germline ends. CDR3 length: 11 amino acids. Germline lookup yields CDR1 SEHNR and CDR2 FQNEAQ (reference sequence). This CDR3 is CASSQDQTQYF. CDR3 DNA sequence: TGTGCCAGCAGCCAGGACCAGACCCAGTACTTC.

In its sample, this clonotype was seen a few times. In DNA, the CDR3 is TGCAGCGACCGGGAGGGAGCCCAAGAGACCCAGTACTTC. This encodes CSDREGAQETQYF. The chain has TRBV29-1 and TRBJ2-5; 8 bases match TRBD2. This CDR3 is 13 amino acids long. CDR1 and CDR2 (germline): SQVTM, ANQGSEA. The J segment lost 1 base and the V segment lost 7 bases, leaving 5 bases of the junction unmatched.

In nucleotides, the CDR3 is TGCAGTGCTAGAGTCCGTTGGGCGGGCCAGTGGGAGCAGTACTTC. It is translated as CSARVRWAGQWEQYF. The chain is built from TRBV20-1 and TRBJ2-1; perhaps TRBD2 as D (5 bases). The J call could be wrong; TRBJ2-7 is a better fit for the DNA end. CDR1 DFQATT and CDR2 SNEGSKA come from the germline V gene (reference sequence). The CDR3 contains 15 residues.

V usage is TRBV29-1 and J usage is TRBJ2-7; TRBD1 is a possible D gene (6 bases). The CDR3 covers 12 residues. Trimming took 5 bases from V and 2 from J, leaving 10 bases between them. Per the germline V gene, CDR1 is SQVTM and CDR2 is ANQGSEA. The CDR3 region has the DNA TGCAGCGTTAAGACAGGTACCTACGAGCAGTACTTC. Protein product: CSVKTGTYEQYF.

This clonotype was detected many times. The chain is built from TRBV6-5 and TRBJ1-3, with unresolved D. CDR1 is MNHEY, CDR2 SVGAGI, per germline. The V gene lost 0 bases and the J gene lost 8 bases, with 11 bases spanning the gap. This CDR3 is built from 14 residues. The CDR3 DNA reads as TGTGCCAGCAGTTACTCGACGGGGAGGCACACCATATATTTT. The encoded protein is CASSYSTGRHTIYF.

The chain employs TRBV29-1 and TRBJ2-7, with D uncertain. CDR1 is SQVTM, CDR2 ANQGSEA, per germline. The V end was cut by 4 bases, the J end by 5 bases, with 9 bases between. The CDR3 consists of 11 residues. The CDR3 reads CSVVGLDEQYF. CDR3 in DNA: TGCAGCGTTGTCGGGTTGGACGAGCAGTACTTC.

The genes are TRBV29-1 and TRBJ1-1, with D perhaps TRBD1 (6 bases). V was clipped by 6 bases and J by 4 bases, with 18 bases between them. The CDR3 covers 14 residues. The germline V gene encodes CDR1 SQVTM and CDR2 ANQGSEA. The DNA of the CDR3 is TGCAGCGTACTACAGGGAAGTGAGAGCACTGAAGCTTTCTTT. This gives the protein CSVLQGSESTEAFF.